A single T cell receptor (beta chain) is shown here with its context. Its antigen is unidentified. This table comes from immunoSEQ multiplex PCR, and its TCRdb copy is limited to in-frame clones, with some not included. The sample lists over 55,000 clones, around four fifths occurring once. The V segment lost 4 bases and the J segment 0 bases; nucleotides outside the gene matches: 2. This CDR3 contains 15 residues. The data are from a study of Tregs in tolerant kidney transplant recipients. General study findings and limits: The small number of patients limits these findings pending further validation.

Unstimulated regulatory T cells (CD4+CD25+CD127-), CD4+CD25- non-regulatory cells, CD4 and CD8 cells were FACS-sorted from thawed PBMCs. The gene calls are TRBV5-3 and TRBJ2-3; 10 nucleotides line up with TRBD1. TRBV5-3 is an open reading frame whose function is uncertain. The receptor comes from a human donor in good health. The specimen was CD4+ T cells from blood. The CDR3: CARSGTGESTDTQYF. For the CDR3, the DNA is TGTGCCAGAAGCGGGACAGGGGAAAGCACAGATACGCAGTATTTT.